This T cell receptor beta chain originates from a study of blood T cell repertoires in COVID-19. About the research overall: PBMCs, B-cell-depleted T cells, or T cells were the source of the cDNA or gDNA that made up the material.

The repertoire was sequenced with immunoSEQ multiplex PCR; TCRdb's copy has only in-frame clones and lacks some. The profile shows over 300,000 clones, 87% of them singletons. Germline CDR1 and CDR2: GTSNPN and SVGIG (reference sequence). This CDR3 contains 17 residues. V gave up 0 bases and J gave up 0 bases, with 15 bases separating them. The V gene is TRBV30, the J gene TRBJ1-5; D perhaps matches TRBD1 (6 bases). This receptor was identified in a young woman who had recovered from COVID-19. Sequenced input: PBMCs or T cells enriched from blood (not recorded which). The CDR3 DNA sequence: TGTGCCTGGAGTGTAAGGGGCAGGGGCCATAGCAATCAGCCCCAGCATTTT. Translated: CAWSVRGRGHSNQPQHF. Variable domain in full (rest from reference TRBV30 and TRBJ1-5): SQTIHQWPATLVQPVGSPLSLECTVEGTSNPNLYWYRQAAGRGLQLLFYSVGIGQISSEVPQNLSASRPQDRQFILSSKKLLLSDSGFYLCAWSVRGRGHSNQPQHFGDGTRLSIL.